Listed below are T cell receptor beta chains from one sample, sequenced in a study of T-cell memory formation after mild COVID-19. Each CDR3 protein is one row after TCRdb ran MiXCR on the 5' RACE reads. The sample yields around 200,000 distinct CDR3 sequences, about 10% seen once. Sequencing input: PBMCs or a T cell subset sorted from them (not recorded which). These receptors came from a man younger than 30 who had mild COVID-19 (a few samples of this study predate the infection). Cell type and time point are not known. CDR3s leave out the opening cysteine and the closing phenylalanine or tryptophan.

j_call,v_call,cdr3_aa
TRBJ1-2,TRBV7-2,ASSLDRGDIYGYT
TRBJ2-1,TRBV7-9,ASSSGRASAYNEQF
TRBJ2-3,TRBV3-1,ASSFTPSTDTQY
TRBJ1-5,TRBV12-3/TRBV12-4,ASSLALGQLGAYNQPQH
TRBJ1-1,TRBV20-1,SARGANTEAF
TRBJ1-5,TRBV7-2,ASSSPHQPQH
TRBJ2-5,TRBV5-1,ASSSGQGLETQY
TRBJ1-2,TRBV29-1,SVDGAGRGGYT
TRBJ1-5,TRBV12-3/TRBV12-4,ASSPQGAGRNQPQH
TRBJ2-7,TRBV20-1,SDTPLYEQY
TRBJ1-6,TRBV3-1,ASSQDWSSPLH
TRBJ2-5,TRBV19,ATSDRGRVETQY
TRBJ2-6,TRBV6-5,ASSSHARAGANVLT
TRBJ2-6,TRBV5-1,ASSGGTTPSGANVLT
TRBJ1-2,TRBV28,ASSLVGQNYGYT
TRBJ1-1,TRBV5-1,ASSAGQGAWSTEAF
TRBJ2-5,TRBV12-3/TRBV12-4,ASSLLDLAGQETQY
TRBJ2-5,TRBV9,ASSVGTGARETQY
TRBJ2-1,TRBV7-2,ASSSKTNYNEQF
TRBJ2-5,TRBV5-1,ASSTSGGAEETQY
TRBJ1-1,TRBV7-2,ASSLTGQGNTEAF
TRBJ2-1,TRBV12-3/TRBV12-4,ASSFGTSGGAGEQF
TRBJ1-1,TRBV20-1,SATQGVNTEAF
TRBJ2-5,TRBV4-2,ASSQERRQGRETQY
TRBJ2-5,TRBV7-3,ASRPDSGGAAATQY
TRBJ2-4,TRBV12-3/TRBV12-4,ASSRHETVAKNIQY
TRBJ2-3,TRBV5-1,ASSFSETTDTQY
TRBJ1-1,TRBV27,ASSSMGGFSYTEAF
TRBJ1-1,TRBV18,ASSPGLEAF
TRBJ2-5,TRBV12-3/TRBV12-4,ASSLRGLGETQY
TRBJ2-1,TRBV11-1,ASAQGAAYNEQF
TRBJ2-7,TRBV7-7,ASSYRWEGEQY
TRBJ2-5,TRBV5-6,ASRQSVEYQETQY
TRBJ2-5,TRBV11-2,ASSPWTSGGGGETQY
TRBJ2-7,TRBV2,ASSARNEQY
TRBJ1-2,TRBV6-5,ASSYRRTYGYT
TRBJ2-2,TRBV5-1,ASSLVLFGELF
TRBJ2-1,TRBV5-1,ASSREQGAARGYNEQF
TRBJ1-2,TRBV28,ASTPDSYGYT
TRBJ2-3,TRBV7-3,ASSRSGGRDDTQY
TRBJ2-2,TRBV5-1,ASSLMLSGLNTGELF
TRBJ1-5,TRBV20-1,SARRDQPQH
TRBJ1-2,TRBV5-1,ASSPGQVDYGYT
TRBJ2-3,TRBV10-3,AISREDTQY
TRBJ1-2,TRBV13,ASSSQGADGYT
TRBJ2-7,TRBV19,ASSQTYRGFPDEQY
TRBJ1-3,TRBV13,ASTRAVQDTIY
TRBJ1-1,TRBV20-1,SARDLFQGLGTEAF
TRBJ2-1,TRBV24-1,ATEVAGFDEQF
TRBJ2-1,TRBV7-8,ASSLGGLSGEQF
TRBJ1-2,TRBV12-3/TRBV12-4,ASSLSSLANYGYT
TRBJ2-4,TRBV20-1,SAQSGSSTDIQY
TRBJ2-1,TRBV12-3/TRBV12-4,ASSIGQGRNGNEQF
TRBJ1-6,TRBV5-1,ASTEGLGQGNSPLH
TRBJ1-1,TRBV10-3,AIGDDRGNTEAF
TRBJ2-5,TRBV12-3/TRBV12-4,ASNRRGEQETQY
TRBJ2-7,TRBV10-3,AIKAPVAYEQY
TRBJ1-2,TRBV4-2,ASSQGTGTDGYT